This T cell receptor (beta chain) originates from a study of vaccination and CD4 T cells after COVID-19. Study-wide background: The authors exposed cells to overlapping spike peptides derived from SARS-CoV-2, HCoV-NL63, HCoV-OC43 and HCoV-229E. General observations from the study: Researchers report that a median roughly 86% of reactive clones in convalescent patients surfaced only post-vaccination.

Treatment: roughly 10-day PBMC culture with coronavirus spike peptide pools or control peptides (ViraFEST assay). As regards this clonotype: Antigen: not known.

Oncomine TCR Beta short-read sequencing was applied to DNA from cultured CD4+ T cells. TCRdb used MiXCR to reprocess the PCR reads, holding one entry per CDR3 protein. Counted here are some 16,000 distinct CDR3 sequences, approximately 53% occurring once; the ten biggest clones make up approximately 10%. The CDR3 spans 15 residues. Germline V gives CDR1 DFQATT, CDR2 SNEGSKA (reference sequence). The ends were cut back, 5 bases at V and 0 bases at J, with 16 bases in the middle. The sequenced sample consisted of CD4+ T cells from blood, cultured in vitro. The chain has TRBV20-1 and TRBJ1-1; D perhaps matches TRBD1 (6 bases). This clonotype originated in a human donor who had recovered from COVID-19. For the CDR3, the DNA is TGCAGTGCTCCCCGGGGGCAGGCCATGAACACTGAAGCTTTCTTT. It yields the protein CSAPRGQAMNTEAFF.